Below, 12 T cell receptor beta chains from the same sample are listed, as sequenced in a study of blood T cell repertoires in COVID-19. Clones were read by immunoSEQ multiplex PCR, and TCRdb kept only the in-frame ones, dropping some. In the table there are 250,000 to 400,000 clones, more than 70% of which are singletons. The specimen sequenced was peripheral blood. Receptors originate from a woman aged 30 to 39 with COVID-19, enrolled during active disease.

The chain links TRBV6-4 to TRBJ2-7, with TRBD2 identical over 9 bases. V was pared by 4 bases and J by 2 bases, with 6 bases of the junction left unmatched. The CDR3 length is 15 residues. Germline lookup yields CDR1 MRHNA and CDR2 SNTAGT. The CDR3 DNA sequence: TGTGCCAGCAGTGCGGAGGGCGGGGGGGCCTACGAGCAGTACTTC. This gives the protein CASSAEGGGAYEQYF.

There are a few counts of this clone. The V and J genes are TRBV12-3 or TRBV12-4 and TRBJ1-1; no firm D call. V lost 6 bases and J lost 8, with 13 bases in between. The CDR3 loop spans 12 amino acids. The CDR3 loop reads CASSRPGQEAFF. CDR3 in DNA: TGTGCCAGCAGCAGGCCAGGCCAAGAAGCTTTCTTT.

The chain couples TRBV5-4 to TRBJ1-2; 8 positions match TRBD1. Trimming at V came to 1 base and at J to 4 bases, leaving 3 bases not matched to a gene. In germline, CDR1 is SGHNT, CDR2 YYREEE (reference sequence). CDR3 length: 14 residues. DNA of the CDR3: TGTGCCAGCAGCTTGCAGGGGGCCGGCTATGGCTACACCTTC. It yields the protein CASSLQGAGYGYTF. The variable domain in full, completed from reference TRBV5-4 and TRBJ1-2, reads ETGVTQSPTHLIKTRGQQVTLRCSSQSGHNTVSWYQQALGQGPQFIFQYYREEENGRGNFPPRFSGLQFPNYSSELNVNALELDDSALYLCASSLQGAGYGYTFGSGTRLTVV.

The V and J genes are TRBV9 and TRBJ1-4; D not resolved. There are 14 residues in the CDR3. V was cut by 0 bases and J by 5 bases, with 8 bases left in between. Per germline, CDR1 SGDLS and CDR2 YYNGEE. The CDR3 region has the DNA TGTGCCAGCAGCGTAGCTCACCAGAATGAAAAACTGTTTTTT. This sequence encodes CASSVAHQNEKLFF.

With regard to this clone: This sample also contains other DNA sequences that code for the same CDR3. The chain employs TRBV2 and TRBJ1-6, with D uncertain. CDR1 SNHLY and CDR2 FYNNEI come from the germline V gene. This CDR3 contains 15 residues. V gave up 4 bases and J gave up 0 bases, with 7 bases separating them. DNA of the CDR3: TGTGCCAGCAGTGTAGAGAGCTCCTATAATTCACCCCTCCACTTT. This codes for CASSVESSYNSPLHF.

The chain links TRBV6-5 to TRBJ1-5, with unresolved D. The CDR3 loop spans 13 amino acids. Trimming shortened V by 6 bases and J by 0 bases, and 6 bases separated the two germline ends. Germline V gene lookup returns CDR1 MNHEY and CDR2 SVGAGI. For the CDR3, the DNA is TGTGCCAGCAGAGACAATAGCAATCAGCCCCAGCATTTT. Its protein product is CASRDNSNQPQHF.

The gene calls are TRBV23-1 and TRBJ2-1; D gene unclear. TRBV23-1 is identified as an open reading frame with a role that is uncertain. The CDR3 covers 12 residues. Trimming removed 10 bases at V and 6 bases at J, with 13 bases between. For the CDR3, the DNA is TGCGCCACCCCGCCCAGGTTCAATGAGCAGTTCTTC. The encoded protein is CATPPRFNEQFF.

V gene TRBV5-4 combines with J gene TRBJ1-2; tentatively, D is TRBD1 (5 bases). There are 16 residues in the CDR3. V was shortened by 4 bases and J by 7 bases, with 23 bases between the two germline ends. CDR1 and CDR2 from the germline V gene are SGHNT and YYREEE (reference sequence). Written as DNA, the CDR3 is TGTGCCAGCAGCGTCGCAGGGAGGGCCTATGTGAGTGGCTACACCTTC. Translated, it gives CASSVAGRAYVSGYTF. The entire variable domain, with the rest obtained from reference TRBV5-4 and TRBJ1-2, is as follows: ETGVTQSPTHLIKTRGQQVTLRCSSQSGHNTVSWYQQALGQGPQFIFQYYREEENGRGNFPPRFSGLQFPNYSSELNVNALELDDSALYLCASSVAGRAYVSGYTFGSGTRLTVV.

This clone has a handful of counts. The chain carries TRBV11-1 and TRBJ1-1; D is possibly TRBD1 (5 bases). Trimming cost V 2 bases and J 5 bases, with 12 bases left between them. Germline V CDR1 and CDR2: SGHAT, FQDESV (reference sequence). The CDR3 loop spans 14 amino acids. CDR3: CASSLWSGGTEAFF. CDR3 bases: TGTGCCAGCAGCTTATGGTCGGGGGGAACTGAAGCTTTCTTT.

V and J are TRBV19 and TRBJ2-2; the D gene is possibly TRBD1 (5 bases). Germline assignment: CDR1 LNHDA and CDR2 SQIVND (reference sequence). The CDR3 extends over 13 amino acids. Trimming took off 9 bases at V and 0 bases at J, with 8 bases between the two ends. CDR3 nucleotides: TGTGCCAGCTTACAGGCGAACACCGGGGAGCTGTTTTTT. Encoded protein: CASLQANTGELFF.

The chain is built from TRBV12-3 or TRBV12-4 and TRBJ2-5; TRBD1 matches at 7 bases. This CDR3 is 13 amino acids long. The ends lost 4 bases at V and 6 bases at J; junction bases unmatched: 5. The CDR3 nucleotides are TGTGCCAGCAGTTCAGGGGGTCAGCAGACCCAGTACTTC. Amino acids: CASSSGGQQTQYF.

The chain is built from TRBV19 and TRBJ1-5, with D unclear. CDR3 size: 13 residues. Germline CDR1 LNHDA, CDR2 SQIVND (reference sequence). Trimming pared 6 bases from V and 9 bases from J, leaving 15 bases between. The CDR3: CASRMTEARPQHF. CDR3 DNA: TGTGCCAGTAGGATGACTGAGGCTCGGCCCCAGCATTTT.